This TCR beta chain was profiled in a study of blood T cell repertoires in COVID-19 (dated by TCRdb to 2019 to 2021). Study-level background: Samples covering the acute and convalescent phases of COVID-19 were provided by collaborators in the United States, Italy and Spain. The prospective study material was composed of cDNA or gDNA derived from T cells, B-cell-depleted T cells, or PBMCs. Subjects who had been exposed to COVID-19, were actively infected with it, or had recovered from it provided the deeply sampled blood TCRbeta repertoires that made up the dataset. A freely available public database, intended as a resource for researchers studying the immune response to SARS-CoV-2, is where the repertoires were released. Samples came from the ongoing ImmuneRACE study (first 160 participants) plus 1,254 subjects from 6 global collaborators. The sample metadata nearly always contained a de-identified subject ID, COVID-19 status, age in years and sex. Where HLA class I and class II types were available, the types were taken from metadata supplied by the sample provider, not from assay-based typing.

Whole blood was collected in K2EDTA tubes by collaborating institutions according to the institutions' own protocols. Collaborator samples were shipped for TCRbeta analysis as frozen whole blood, isolated PBMCs, or DNA extracted from either sample type. The CDR3 holds 13 amino acids from the cysteine to the phenylalanine. Just CDR3 DNA is preserved here, 39 bases in frame from base 1. V is shortened by 5 bases, J by 11 bases, and the region joining them spans 17 bases. The germline V gene (reference sequence) yields LNHNV for CDR1 and YYDKDF for CDR2. Summary of the overall study and its limitations: The quantity of clinical and demographic metadata differed by source and by participant and was supplied without curation.

TCRbeta CDR3 regions were amplified from genomic DNA using the immunoSEQ Assay, a bias-controlled multiplex PCR. As for the original processing: The number of nucleated cells in each sample was estimated from the amplification of reference gene primers within the assay. To quantify the absolute abundance of each unique TCRbeta CDR3 rearrangement, sequence reads were collapsed and filtered. For each sample, productive Simpson clonality was calculated as the square root of Simpson's diversity index over productive rearrangements. TCRdb carries this immuneACCESS record with in-frame sequences only. Its versions omit some clonotypes, under half of them owing to an unresolved V gene in the studies checked, with the rest unexplained. The DNA was the basis for D and trimming; V, J and clone size are from that table. Here the sample has about 140,000 clones; 85% occur a single time. The ten largest clones take up 2.5% to 3% of the sample.

As for this clone: This receptor's antigen is unknown. Base qualities were left out, and no much larger clone turns up one base away.

The clonotype originates from a man aged 45-60 years with acute or convalescent COVID-19. The chain uses TRBV15 and TRBJ2-3, and the D gene may be TRBD2, 5 bases matching. The sample was peripheral blood. The CDR3 is CATSRGSIREQYF. The DNA sequence is given as TGTGCCACCAGCCGCGGGTCTATACGAGAGCAGTATTTT.